This T cell receptor (beta chain) is drawn from a study of graft-versus-host responses after intestinal transplantation. Study overall: Each recipient received a multivisceral, liver-intestinal, or isolated intestinal graft. Anti-thymocyte globulin induction was given to all recipients, followed by tacrolimus and steroids for 2 to 4 years.

The CDR3 is 14 residues long. The V end was cut by 0 bases, the J end by 8 bases, with 14 bases between. Germline-derived CDR1 and CDR2 are SGHRS and YFSETQ. Turning to this clone: Its antigen remains unidentified.

The protocol was immunoSEQ multiplex PCR, while the TCRdb copy is restricted to in-frame clones and leaves out a portion. The table shows around 54,000 clones, with 91% occurring only once. Study conclusions and caveats: Within allografts, high graft-versus-host to host-versus-graft clonal ratios were seen among patients with graft-donor T cell macrochimerism. Recipient marrow harbored GvH clones, some of which surfaced first in ileum or blood.

The sequence derives from a human patient who received an intestinal transplant, so some T cells may come from the graft donor. The material was PBMCs, obtained 650 to 670 days after intestinal transplant. The chain links TRBV5-1 to TRBJ2-5, with a tentative D call TRBD2 (5 bases). The CDR3 loop is CASSLAVEGRTQYF. CDR3 DNA sequence: TGCGCCAGCAGCTTGGCGGTTGAGGGTCGAACCCAGTACTTC. Variable domain in full (rest from reference TRBV5-1 and TRBJ2-5): KAGVTQTPRYLIKTRGQQVTLSCSPISGHRSVSWYQQTPGQGLQFLFEYFSETQRNKGNFPGRFSGRQFSNSRSEMNVSTLELGDSALYLCASSLAVEGRTQYFGPGTRLLVL.